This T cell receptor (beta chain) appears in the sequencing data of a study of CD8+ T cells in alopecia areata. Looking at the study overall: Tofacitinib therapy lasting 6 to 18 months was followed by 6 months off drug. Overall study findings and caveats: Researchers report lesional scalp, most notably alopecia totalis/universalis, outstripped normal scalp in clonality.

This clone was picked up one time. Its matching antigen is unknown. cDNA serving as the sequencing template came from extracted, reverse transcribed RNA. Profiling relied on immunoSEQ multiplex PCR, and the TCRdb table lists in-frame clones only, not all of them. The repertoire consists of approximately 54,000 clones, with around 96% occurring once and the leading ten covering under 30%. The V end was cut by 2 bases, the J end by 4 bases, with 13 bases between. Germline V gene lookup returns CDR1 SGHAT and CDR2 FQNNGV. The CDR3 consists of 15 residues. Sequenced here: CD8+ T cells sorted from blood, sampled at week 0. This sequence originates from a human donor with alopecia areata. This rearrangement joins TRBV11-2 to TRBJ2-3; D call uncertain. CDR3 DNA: TGTGCCAGCAGCTTATTCAGCCCCCGGCCAGATACGCAGTATTTT. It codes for CASSLFSPRPDTQYF.